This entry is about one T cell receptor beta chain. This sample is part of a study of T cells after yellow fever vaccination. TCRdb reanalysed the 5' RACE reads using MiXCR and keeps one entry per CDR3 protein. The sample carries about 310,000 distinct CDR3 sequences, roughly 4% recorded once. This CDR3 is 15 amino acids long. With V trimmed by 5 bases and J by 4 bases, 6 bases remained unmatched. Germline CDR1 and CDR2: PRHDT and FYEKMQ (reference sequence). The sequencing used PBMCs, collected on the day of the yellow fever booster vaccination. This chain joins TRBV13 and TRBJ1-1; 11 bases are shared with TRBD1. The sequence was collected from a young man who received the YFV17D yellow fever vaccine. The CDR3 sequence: CASSDTGTGGTEAFF. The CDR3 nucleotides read TGTGCCAGCAGCGACACCGGGACAGGGGGCACTGAAGCTTTCTTT. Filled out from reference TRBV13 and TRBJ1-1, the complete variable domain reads AAGVIQSPRHLIKEKRETATLKCYPIPRHDTVYWYQQGPGQDPQFLISFYEKMQSDKGSIPDRFSAQQFSDYHSELNMSSLELGDSALYFCASSDTGTGGTEAFFGQGTRLTVV.